What follows are 23 T cell receptor beta chains derived from one specimen sequenced in a study of OX40 agonist ivuxolimab in advanced cancers. Libraries came from the immunoSEQ multiplex PCR assay. TCRdb obtained this table from immuneACCESS and retained in-frame rearrangements with V and J assigned. These tables miss some clones; where compared with another copy, unresolved V genes account for less than half of the shortfall, and the remainder is unexplained. The sample has 60,000 to 80,000 clones on record, around four fifths of them singletons. Under 6% of the sample comes from the top ten. This sample comprised CD4+ or CD8+ T cells sorted from blood, obtained in a trial of the OX40 agonist ivuxolimab. These receptors came from an adult with an advanced solid tumor such as melanoma, head and neck, liver or kidney cancer.

This clone was detected only a few times. The V call is TRBV28, the J call TRBJ1-5; D may be TRBD1 (6 bases). The CDR3 sequence is 14 residues long. Per the germline V gene, CDR1 is MDHEN and CDR2 is SYDVKM. Trimming cost V 3 bases and J 5 bases, with 11 bases left between them. This chain's CDR3 is CASSFAQGDQPQHF. The CDR3 DNA is TGTGCCAGCAGTTTCGCACAGGGAGATCAGCCCCAGCATTTT.

V usage is TRBV5-6 and J usage is TRBJ2-7, with 9 positions matching TRBD1. The germline gives CDR1 SGHDT, CDR2 YYEEEE. J gave up 2 bases and V 0 bases, and 12 bases lay outside the gene matches. The CDR3 runs to 18 residues. The CDR3 loop reads CASSLAGTGRAGAYEQYF. In nucleotides, the CDR3 is TGTGCCAGCAGCTTGGCCGGGACAGGGAGGGCGGGGGCCTACGAGCAGTACTTC.

This rearrangement joins TRBV5-5 to TRBJ2-1; 9 nucleotides align to TRBD2. Per germline, CDR1 SGHKS and CDR2 YYEKEE (reference sequence). The CDR3 extends over 15 amino acids. Trimming took 4 bases from V and 0 from J; bases not matched to a gene: 2. CDR3 residues: CASSRLADSYNEQFF. DNA of the CDR3: TGTGCCAGCAGCCGACTAGCGGACTCCTACAATGAGCAGTTCTTC.

V usage is TRBV13 and J usage is TRBJ2-7; 11 positions match TRBD2. This CDR3 contains 14 residues. The ends lost 4 bases at V and 5 bases at J; junction bases unmatched: 4. Per the germline V gene, CDR1 is PRHDT and CDR2 is FYEKMQ (reference sequence). For the CDR3, the DNA is TGTGCCAGCAGCTCGGGACTAGCGGTCGACGAGCAGTACTTC. It yields the protein CASSSGLAVDEQYF.

This clone has just a few counts. This chain joins TRBV18 and TRBJ1-6, with 11 bases that match TRBD1. Germline-derived CDR1 and CDR2 are KGHSH and LQKENI. V trimming: 1 base; J trimming: 5 bases; junction bases outside the gene matches: 7. The CDR3 consists of 18 residues. CDR3 in DNA: TGTGCCAGCTCACCACGGGCTGGACAGGGGGCCAATAATTCACCCCTCCACTTT. As protein: CASSPRAGQGANNSPLHF.

This clone showed up just a few times. The chain couples TRBV27 to TRBJ1-5; 7 bases line up with TRBD1. Germline CDR1 reads MNHEY; CDR2 reads SMNVEV (reference sequence). With V trimmed by 5 bases and J by 5 bases, 6 bases remained unmatched. The CDR3 covers 14 residues. This CDR3 is CASSRDRAYQPQHF. DNA of the CDR3: TGTGCCAGCAGTAGAGACAGGGCCTATCAGCCCCAGCATTTT.

The genes are TRBV19 and TRBJ2-3; 8 bases align to TRBD2. The ends lost 6 bases at V and 0 bases at J; junction bases unmatched: 2. Germline V gene data show CDR1 as LNHDA and CDR2 as SQIVND (reference sequence). This CDR3 has 14 residues. The CDR3 protein is CASRKRGSTDTQYF. In DNA, the CDR3 is TGTGCCAGTAGAAAGCGGGGGAGCACAGATACGCAGTATTTT.

The V gene is TRBV4-2, the J gene TRBJ2-2; D possibly matches TRBD1 or TRBD2 (6 bases each). The V end lost 11 bases, the J end lost 0 bases, and 13 bases lay between the germline ends. Germline loops: CDR1 LGHNA, CDR2 YNFKEQ. There are 14 residues in the CDR3. For the CDR3, the DNA is TGTGCCGTCGGAGGGGGGACGAACACCGGGGAGCTGTTTTTT. Amino acids: CAVGGGTNTGELFF.

The rearrangement links TRBV11-2 to TRBJ2-2; D unclear. In germline, CDR1 is SGHAT, CDR2 FQNNGV. This CDR3 is built from 17 residues. With 5 bases removed from V and 0 bases from J, the gap between germline ends came to 16 bases. The DNA of the CDR3 is TGTGCCAGCAGCCCCATTTTAGTAGTCACGAACACCGGGGAGCTGTTTTTT. The encoded protein is CASSPILVVTNTGELFF.

The rearrangement links TRBV28 to TRBJ2-3; tentative D call: TRBD2 (6 bases). Trimming cost V 8 bases and J 0 bases, with 12 bases left between them. This CDR3 comprises 14 residues. Germline loops: CDR1 MDHEN, CDR2 SYDVKM. CDR3 DNA: TGTGCCAGCCTCGAGGGGACTAGCACAGATACGCAGTATTTT. The encoded protein is CASLEGTSTDTQYF.

This rearrangement joins TRBV18 to TRBJ2-5, with D possibly matching TRBD1 (6 bases). With 4 bases removed from V and 3 bases from J, the gap between germline ends came to 6 bases. CDR3 length: 12 amino acids. The germline CDR1 and CDR2 sequences are KGHSH and LQKENI. The CDR3 DNA is TGTGCCAGCTCACGGACAGAAGAGACCCAGTACTTC. Its protein is CASSRTEETQYF. The full variable domain, completed using reference TRBV18 and TRBJ2-5, is NAGVMQNPRHLVRRRGQEARLRCSPMKGHSHVYWYRQLPEEGLKFMVYLQKENIIDESGMPKERFSAEFPKEGPSILRIQQVVRGDSAAYFCASSRTEETQYFGPGTRLLVL.

The chain joins TRBV19 to TRBJ1-6, with 7 positions matching TRBD1. Germline CDR1 is LNHDA and CDR2 is SQIVND (reference sequence). The V and J ends lost 3 bases and 5 bases, in that order; junction bases with no gene match: 4. CDR3 length: 15 residues. CDR3 residues: CASSMGGGDNSPLHF. The CDR3, as DNA: TGTGCCAGTAGTATGGGAGGGGGCGATAATTCACCCCTCCACTTT. Full variable domain (rest looked up from reference TRBV19 and TRBJ1-6): DGGITQSPKYLFRKEGQNVTLSCEQNLNHDAMYWYRQDPGQGLRLIYYSQIVNDFQKGDIAEGYSVSREKKESFPLTVTSAQKNPTAFYLCASSMGGGDNSPLHFGNGTRLTVT.

J is TRBJ2-3 and V is TRBV27; TRBD2 matches at 10 bases. The CDR3 length is 18 residues. Germline V gene lookup returns CDR1 MNHEY and CDR2 SMNVEV (reference sequence). J was trimmed by 2 bases and V by 5 bases; bases with no gene match: 13. The CDR3 sequence is CASSPLAGVNLVTDTQYF. The DNA for the CDR3 is TGTGCCAGCAGTCCGCTAGCGGGAGTGAATCTCGTCACAGATACGCAGTATTTT.

This clone was picked up a small number of times. The chain is built from TRBV4-1 and TRBJ2-5, with 7 positions matching TRBD2. Germline CDR1 reads MGHRA; CDR2 reads YSYEKL. This CDR3 contains 16 residues. The J segment lost 5 bases and the V segment lost 0 bases, leaving 9 bases of the junction unmatched. CDR3 loop: CASSQDGDYPGETQYF. In DNA, the CDR3 is TGCGCCAGCAGCCAAGACGGGGACTACCCGGGGGAGACCCAGTACTTC.

This clone has only one observation. This chain joins TRBV7-9 and TRBJ1-2, with D possibly TRBD1 on 5 matching bases. Germline CDR1 and CDR2: SEHNR and FQNEAQ (reference sequence). V was trimmed by 5 bases and J by 2 bases, leaving 15 bases between them. The CDR3 spans 15 residues. The CDR3 nucleotides read TGTGCCAGCAGCCTGTCCCCGGGACGGAACTATGGCTACACCTTC. Its protein product is CASSLSPGRNYGYTF.

The genes are TRBV13 and TRBJ2-1; maybe TRBD2 (5 bases). V lost 6 bases and J lost 0, with 15 bases in between. This CDR3 region has 16 residues. Germline assignment: CDR1 PRHDT and CDR2 FYEKMQ (reference sequence). The CDR3 region is CASSEGGLNSYNEQFF. CDR3 in DNA: TGTGCCAGCAGTGAAGGAGGATTAAACTCCTACAATGAGCAGTTCTTC.

The chain is built from TRBV11-2 and TRBJ2-7; D gene uncertain. Germline-derived CDR1 and CDR2 are SGHAT and FQNNGV. The CDR3 runs 15 residues. Trimming stripped 3 bases from V and 2 bases from J, with 14 bases between. The CDR3 sequence: CASSLSDSGTYEQYV. As DNA, the CDR3 is TGTGCCAGCAGCTTGAGTGATAGTGGGACCTACGAGCAGTACGTC.

The chain uses TRBV5-1 and TRBJ1-4; D is unresolved. Trimming pared 3 bases from V and 0 bases from J, leaving 6 bases between. The CDR3 runs 14 residues. The germline V gene encodes CDR1 SGHRS and CDR2 YFSETQ. CDR3 DNA sequence: TGCGCCAGCAGCTCGGAACCAACTAATGAAAAACTGTTTTTT. It yields the protein CASSSEPTNEKLFF.

This sequence joins TRBV5-1 and TRBJ2-5; 8 nucleotides align to TRBD1. TRBJ2-7 explains the end of the DNA better; the J call may be wrong. Germline CDR1 reads SGHRS; CDR2 reads YFSETQ. The CDR3 loop spans 14 amino acids. The CDR3 DNA is TGCGCCAGCAGCTCACACTCCGGGACAGGCGAGCAGTACTTC. It is translated as CASSSHSGTGEQYF.

This chain uses TRBV18 with TRBJ2-7; D unresolved. This CDR3 has 13 residues. Germline V gene data show CDR1 as KGHSH and CDR2 as LQKENI. Trimming left V 3 bases short and J 0 bases short, with 6 bases between. The CDR3 coding sequence is TGTGCCAGCTCACCCGGGCCCTCCTACGAGCAGTACGTC. This gives the protein CASSPGPSYEQYV.

The genes are TRBV7-9 and TRBJ1-5; D is uncertain. With 3 bases removed from V and 0 bases from J, the gap between germline ends came to 9 bases. The germline V gene has CDR1 SEHNR and CDR2 FQNEAQ (reference sequence). CDR3 size: 15 residues. CDR3 sequence (DNA): TGTGCCAGCAGCTTCGACGGATATAGCAATCAGCCCCAGCATTTT. Residues: CASSFDGYSNQPQHF.

The V gene is TRBV7-3, the J gene TRBJ2-1; 9 bases match TRBD2. Per the germline V gene, CDR1 is SGHTA and CDR2 is FQGTGA. This CDR3 region has 18 residues. V lost 0 bases and J lost 1; bases outside the gene matches: 7. The CDR3 protein is CASSLTVVGLASYNEQFF. In DNA, the CDR3 is TGTGCCAGCAGCTTAACGGTCGTGGGACTAGCTTCCTACAATGAGCAGTTCTTC.

CDR3 residues: CASSANFGLAGGVEQYF. The CDR3, as DNA: TGTGCCAGCAGCGCCAACTTTGGACTAGCGGGAGGGGTCGAGCAGTACTTC. This chain joins TRBV9 and TRBJ2-7; 15 bases fit TRBD2. This CDR3 comprises 17 residues. V was pared by 3 bases and J by 6 bases, with 10 bases of the junction left unmatched. CDR1 and CDR2 (germline): SGDLS, YYNGEE. The full variable domain, its missing parts supplied by reference TRBV9 and TRBJ2-7, is DSGVTQTPKHLITATGQRVTLRCSPRSGDLSVYWYQQSLDQGLQFLIQYYNGEERAKGNILERFSAQQFPDLHSELNLSSLELGDSALYFCASSANFGLAGGVEQYFGPGTRLTVT.